The source of this TCR beta chain is a study of radiation and T cells in renal cell carcinoma. This table comes from immunoSEQ multiplex PCR, and its TCRdb copy is limited to in-frame clones, with some not included. Counted here are 70,000 to 90,000 clones, roughly 85% occurring once; the ten biggest clones make up more than 20%. Between the trimmed V and J ends, which lost 4 bases and 4 bases, there was a span of 20 bases. Germline CDR1 is SGHTA and CDR2 is FQGNSA. The CDR3 loop spans 17 amino acids. General study points: In blood, top tumor clones expanded by 2 weeks, shrinking by 4.

Time point of the sample: blood 2 weeks post-SBRT. Regarding treatment: 15 Gy SBRT to primary tumor, nephrectomy 4 weeks later. Clear cell pathology was present in this patient's renal cell carcinoma. As concerns this clone: Its antigen remains unidentified.

Specimen: blood, collected from a patient whose treatment included radiotherapy and nephrectomy. The clonotype was recovered from a woman between 45 and 65 years old with renal cell carcinoma. The V call is TRBV7-2, the J call TRBJ1-5; TRBD1 is a possible D gene (5 bases). As DNA, the CDR3 is TGTGCCAGCAGCTCTCCAGGGATCCGGAGCTGGAATCAGCCCCAGCATTTT. It codes for CASSSPGIRSWNQPQHF.